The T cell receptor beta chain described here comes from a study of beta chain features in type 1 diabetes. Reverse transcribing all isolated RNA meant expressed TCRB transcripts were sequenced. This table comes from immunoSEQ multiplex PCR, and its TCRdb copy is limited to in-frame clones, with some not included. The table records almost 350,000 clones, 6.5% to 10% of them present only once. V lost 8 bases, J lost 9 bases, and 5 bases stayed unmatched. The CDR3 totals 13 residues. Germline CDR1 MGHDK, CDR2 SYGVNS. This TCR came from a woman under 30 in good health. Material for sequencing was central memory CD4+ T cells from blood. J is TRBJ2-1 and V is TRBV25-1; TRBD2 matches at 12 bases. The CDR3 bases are TGTGCCAGCGTACTAGCGGGAGGTTCTGAGCAGTTCTTC. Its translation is CASVLAGGSEQFF.